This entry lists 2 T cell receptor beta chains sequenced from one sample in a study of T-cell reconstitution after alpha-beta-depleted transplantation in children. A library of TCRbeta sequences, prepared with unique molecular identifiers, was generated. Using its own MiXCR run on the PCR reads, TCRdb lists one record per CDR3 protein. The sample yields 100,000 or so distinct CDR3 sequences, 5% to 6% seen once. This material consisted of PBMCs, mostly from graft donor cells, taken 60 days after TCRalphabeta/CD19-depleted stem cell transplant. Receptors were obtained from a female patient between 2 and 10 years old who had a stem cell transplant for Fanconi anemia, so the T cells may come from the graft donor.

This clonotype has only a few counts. This CDR3 is CATGGGQGWKGNQPQHF. Here the CDR3 DNA reads TGTGCCACCGGGGGGGGACAGGGGTGGAAAGGCAATCAGCCCCAGCATTTT. The J gene is TRBJ1-5, the V gene TRBV28; 10 bases fit TRBD1. Germline lookup yields CDR1 MDHEN and CDR2 SYDVKM. The CDR3 runs to 17 residues. Unmatched junction bases numbered 14, after V lost 10 bases and J lost 2 bases.

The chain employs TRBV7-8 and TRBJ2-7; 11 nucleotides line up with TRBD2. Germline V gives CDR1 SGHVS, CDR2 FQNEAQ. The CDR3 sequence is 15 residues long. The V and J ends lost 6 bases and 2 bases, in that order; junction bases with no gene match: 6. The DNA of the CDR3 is TGTGCCAGCAGTCACCTAGCGGGAGGTCCCTACGAGCAGTACTTC. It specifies CASSHLAGGPYEQYF.